This is a list of T cell receptor beta chains from one sample in a study of T cells in Graves' hyperthyroidism and ophthalmopathy. TCRdb re-analysed the multiplex PCR reads in MiXCR, keeping a single row per CDR3 protein. The top ten hold about 4% of the sample, which has around 610,000 distinct CDR3 sequences, about 15% seen once. The source material was blood. These receptors were collected from a woman in her 40s with Graves' ophthalmopathy. Both conserved end residues are part of each CDR3. The D gene is left open where the match is weak. Rows may omit the clone size; those that give it use once, few, many or a size class.

V gene,clone size,J gene,D gene,CDR3 DNA,CDR3 protein
TRBV11-3,-,TRBJ2-5,TRBD2,TGTGCCAGCAGCTTATGGGGATCGGCTAGCGGGAGGGCGGTGGGGCAAGAGACCCAGTACTTC,CASSLWGSASGRAVGQETQYF
TRBV19,many,TRBJ1-1,-,TGTGCCAGTAGTATTTATGGAGCCGAGGAAGAAGCTTTCTTT,CASSIYGAEEEAFF
TRBV7-9,many,TRBJ2-7,-,TGTGCCAGCAGCTTAGATGTACAGCCCGAGCAGTACTTC,CASSLDVQPEQYF
TRBV12-3/TRBV12-4,many,TRBJ2-7,TRBD1,TGTGCCAGCAGGCCTGAGGGACAGAACTACGAGCAGTACTTC,CASRPEGQNYEQYF
TRBV5-1,-,TRBJ2-2,-,TGCGCCAGCATGGGGTCGGGGGCCACCGGGGAGCTGTTTTTT,CASMGSGATGELFF
TRBV11-1,-,TRBJ2-7,-,TGTGCCAGCAGCCCCCCGGGACTCTCCTACGAGCAGTACTTC,CASSPPGLSYEQYF
TRBV15,many,TRBJ1-1,-,TGTGCCACCAGCAGAATCGACAGCACTGAAGCTTTCTTT,CATSRIDSTEAFF
TRBV19,-,TRBJ1-2,-,TGTGCCAGTAGTCGGGGGAACGGCGGCTACACCTTC,CASSRGNGGYTF
TRBV3-1,many,TRBJ2-5,-,TGTGCCAGCAGCCAAGTCGGGAGCGGAGAGACCCAGTACTTC,CASSQVGSGETQYF
TRBV10-3,many,TRBJ1-1,-,TGTGCCATCAGTGAGTCGGCGAAAGGAGCTTTCTTT,CAISESAKGAFF
TRBV30,few,TRBJ1-1,-,TGTGCCTGGACAGGGGCAACTGAAGCTTTCTTT,CAWTGATEAFF
TRBV7-9,many,TRBJ1-1,-,TGTGCCAGCAGCCGTATCGACAGGAGTACCACTGAAGCTCTCTTT,CASSRIDRSTTEALF
TRBV11-2,many,TRBJ1-2,-,TGTGCCAGCAGCTTAGAATTCCGGGGGCTCAGTGGCTACACCTTC,CASSLEFRGLSGYTF
TRBV20-1,many,TRBJ2-5,TRBD2,TGCAGTGCTAGGGGGGCAGCGGGAGGGCCGGGAGAGACCCAGTACTTC,CSARGAAGGPGETQYF
TRBV10-3,many,TRBJ2-7,TRBD1,TGTGCCATCAGGGGGGAGGGGACAGGGTTTTCCTACGAGCAGTACTTC,CAIRGEGTGFSYEQYF
TRBV15,-,TRBJ2-5,-,TGTGCCACCAGCAGAGTGCCAGGGAACCAAGAGACCCAGTACTTC,CATSRVPGNQETQYF
TRBV7-2,many,TRBJ2-4,TRBD1,TGTGCCAGCAGCCTAGCTCGACCGGGACAGGGGTTAGGGATTCAGTACTTC,CASSLARPGQGLGIQYF
TRBV2,-,TRBJ2-5,TRBD1,TGTGCCAGCACATCCGTGACAGGGGAATTAGAGACCCAGTACTTC,CASTSVTGELETQYF
TRBV2,many,TRBJ1-1,-,TGTGCCAGCAGTGAAAGGCTGGTTAGGGGCGAAAGGGTTGAAGCTTTCTTT,CASSERLVRGERVEAFF
TRBV30,few,TRBJ1-5,-,TGTGCCTGGAGTGTAGTTGGGCGGATAAATCAGCCCCAGCATTTT,CAWSVVGRINQPQHF
TRBV7-8,many,TRBJ2-7,-,TGTGCCAGCAGCTTAGAGGAATCTAGCTCCTTGTTCTACGAGCAGTACTTC,CASSLEESSSLFYEQYF
TRBV28,-,TRBJ2-7,-,TGTGCCAGCAGTGCCTCGGACTCCGAAAGGGAGCAGTACTTC,CASSASDSEREQYF
TRBV5-1,-,TRBJ2-1,TRBD2,TGCGCCAGCAGCTTGGGCGTAGCGGGAGCGAATGAGCAGTTCTTC,CASSLGVAGANEQFF
TRBV28,many,TRBJ1-5,-,TGTGCCAGCAGTTTCGGGGCTTTGGTTGACAATCAGCCCCAGCATTTT,CASSFGALVDNQPQHF